One sample yielded the 21 T cell receptor beta chains listed below, sequenced in a study of T cells in Graves' hyperthyroidism and ophthalmopathy (dated by TCRdb to about 2019). The library was prepared using multiplex PCR. Sequencing was performed on an Illumina HiSeq 2000. Amplification of TCR beta CDR3 regions was carried out from RNA transcripts. A first-round RT-PCR of the TCR CDR3 used the HTBI primer set with the Qiagen OneStep RT-PCR kit. Using fastp at Q25 and MiXCR, TCRdb reprocessed the public reads and kept productive beta chains. Each CDR3 protein gets just one entry, which takes the most common genes and DNA from the rows behind it. Across this sample there are 300,000 to 450,000 distinct CDR3 sequences, with approximately 14% seen only once. The ten most abundant clones make up about 10% of the sample. The sample taken for sequencing was blood. The receptors stem from a woman aged 60-75 years with Graves' hyperthyroidism.

In its sample, this clonotype was seen many times. The rearrangement links TRBV20-1 to TRBJ1-2; D gene ambiguous. This CDR3 has 13 amino acids. V lost 5 bases and J 3 bases, leaving 13 bases between the germline ends. Germline V gene data show CDR1 as DFQATT and CDR2 as SNEGSKA (reference sequence). The chain's CDR3 is CSAGRDEDYGYTF. The CDR3 region has the DNA TGCAGTGCTGGAAGGGATGAGGACTATGGCTACACCTTC.

The gene calls are TRBV28 and TRBJ2-5; 13 nucleotides line up with TRBD2. J lost 5 bases, V lost 5 bases, and 2 bases had no gene match. CDR3 length equals 14 residues. Germline CDR1 MDHEN, CDR2 SYDVKM. The CDR3 bases are TGTGCCAGCAGTCAGACTAGCGGGAGGGAGACCCAGTACTTC. Translation gives CASSQTSGRETQYF.

This clonotype was seen ten or more times. The rearrangement joins TRBV12-3 or TRBV12-4 to TRBJ1-6; 9 bases line up with TRBD1. V trimming: 6 bases; J trimming: 10 bases; junction bases outside the gene matches: 7. CDR3 size: 14 residues. The CDR3 spells CASRNWDRESPLHF. The CDR3 nucleotides are TGTGCCAGCAGAAATTGGGACAGGGAGTCACCCCTCCACTTT.

This clonotype came up many times. One junction end disagrees with the germline gene, perhaps due to a read error. V gene TRBV7-2 combines with J gene TRBJ2-1; maybe TRBD2 (6 bases). CDR3 length: 14 amino acids. Germline V CDR1 and CDR2: SGHTA, FQGNSA. The CDR3 sequence: CASSSQPGVNGQFF. The DNA for the CDR3 is TGTGCCAGCAGCTCCCAGCCGGGGGTCAATGGGCAGTTCTTC. The full variable domain, completed using reference TRBV7-2 and TRBJ2-1, is GAGVSQSPSNKVTEKGKDVELRCDPISGHTALYWYRQSLGQGLEFLIYFQGNSAPDKSGLPSDRFSAERTGGSVSTLTIQRTQQEDSAVYLCASSSQPGVNGQFFGPGTRLTVL.

The gene calls are TRBV20-1 and TRBJ2-7; 13 bases align to TRBD2. The CDR3 totals 14 residues. Germline V gene sequence: CDR1 DFQATT, CDR2 SNEGSKA (reference sequence). V lost 6 bases to trimming and J lost 4 bases; unmatched junction nucleotides: 6. In DNA, the CDR3 is TGCAGTGCATGGACTAGCGGGAGATCTTACGAGCAGTACTTC. Translated, it gives CSAWTSGRSYEQYF.

This clonotype was seen many times. A junction boundary mismatches the germline segment, possibly from a read error. The V call is TRBV20-1, the J call TRBJ1-2; no definite D call. The CDR3 extends over 11 amino acids. Germline-derived CDR1 and CDR2 are DFQATT and SNEGSKA (reference sequence). The CDR3 loop is CSAREDYGYTF. The CDR3 DNA follows: TGCAGTGCTCGAGAGGACTATGGCTACACCTTC.

V gene TRBV6-4 combines with J gene TRBJ2-1; 7 positions match TRBD2. The CDR3 has 14 residues. V lost 8 bases, J lost 6 bases, and 10 bases stayed unmatched. CDR1 and CDR2 from the germline V gene are MRHNA and SNTAGT. The CDR3 nucleotides read TGTGCCAGCGCCCCTAGCGGTACTTCCAATGAGCAGTTCTTC. It translates to CASAPSGTSNEQFF.

This chain connects TRBV20-1 to TRBJ2-3, with 15 nucleotides matching TRBD2. This CDR3 is built from 17 residues. Germline-derived CDR1 and CDR2 are DFQATT and SNEGSKA (reference sequence). V lost 1 base, J lost 3 bases, and 5 bases stayed unmatched. The CDR3 loop is CSARAAGLAGGTDTQYF. CDR3 in DNA: TGCAGTGCTAGAGCGGCGGGACTAGCGGGAGGAACAGATACGCAGTATTTT.

Ten or more counts support this clonotype. The gene calls are TRBV28 and TRBJ1-4; 7 nucleotides line up with TRBD1. Germline assignment: CDR1 MDHEN and CDR2 SYDVKM. CDR3 length: 17 amino acids. Losses at the gene ends were 3 bases for V and 4 bases for J; bases not matched to a gene: 11. CDR3 sequence: CASSFRYTGTVNEKLFF. CDR3 in DNA: TGTGCCAGCAGTTTTAGATATACCGGGACAGTTAATGAAAAACTGTTTTTT.

The sample holds a few counts of this clonotype. J is TRBJ2-1 and V is TRBV4-2; TRBD2 aligns across 11 bases. Looked up from germline, CDR1 is LGHNA and CDR2 is YNFKEQ. With V trimmed by 0 bases and J by 4 bases, 5 bases remained unmatched. This CDR3 comprises 17 residues. Written as DNA, the CDR3 is TGTGCCAGCAGCCAAGATGGGCCTAGCGGGAGGTACAATGAGCAGTTCTTC. This gives the protein CASSQDGPSGRYNEQFF.

This clonotype was seen only a few times. The V call is TRBV3-1, the J call TRBJ2-1, with 8 bases matching TRBD2. Trimming at V came to 2 bases and at J to 0 bases, leaving 9 bases not matched to a gene. Germline values: CDR1 LGHDT, CDR2 YNNKEL (reference sequence). The CDR3 is 18 residues long. In nucleotides, the CDR3 is TGTGCCAGCAGCCAAATGATGACGGGAGGGAGCTCCTACAATGAGCAGTTCTTC. Translating gives CASSQMMTGGSSYNEQFF.

Ten or more counts support this clonotype. The V call is TRBV3-1, the J call TRBJ2-5; no clear D gene. CDR3 length: 16 amino acids. With 4 bases removed from V and 0 bases from J, the gap between germline ends came to 15 bases. From germline, CDR1 is LGHDT and CDR2 YNNKEL (reference sequence). CDR3 region: CASSPLTGPYQETQYF. The CDR3 DNA follows: TGTGCCAGCAGCCCCCTGACGGGCCCGTACCAAGAGACCCAGTACTTC.

This clonotype showed up many times. This chain joins TRBV19 and TRBJ2-5; TRBD1 matches 7 bases. Germline assignment: CDR1 LNHDA and CDR2 SQIVND (reference sequence). The CDR3 spans 14 residues. J lost 4 bases, V lost 5 bases, and 7 bases had no gene match. DNA for the CDR3: TGTGCCAGTAGTCGTCACAGGGGTCGAGAGACCCAGTACTTC. Translated, it gives CASSRHRGRETQYF.

This clonotype appeared many times. The V call is TRBV5-1, the J call TRBJ2-1; D is possibly TRBD2 (5 bases). The CDR3 runs 18 residues. Trimming cost V 0 bases and J 0 bases, with 16 bases left between them. Germline V gene lookup returns CDR1 SGHRS and CDR2 YFSETQ. CDR3: CASSLGVRGASSYNEQFF. The CDR3 DNA reads as TGCGCCAGCAGCTTGGGGGTTCGGGGTGCTAGCTCCTACAATGAGCAGTTCTTC.

There are many counts of this clonotype. This chain connects TRBV2 to TRBJ1-5, with 7 bases fitting TRBD1. This CDR3 is built from 15 residues. V lost 6 bases to trimming and J lost 3 bases; unmatched junction nucleotides: 8. Germline V CDR1 and CDR2: SNHLY, FYNNEI. CDR3 sequence (DNA): TGTGCCAGCAGGGGGGACAGCCCCTTCAATCAGCCCCAGCATTTT. Protein sequence: CASRGDSPFNQPQHF.

CDR3: CASEKGAGAGGGELFF. The DNA for the CDR3 is TGTGCCAGCGAGAAGGGAGCGGGAGCAGGTGGCGGGGAGCTGTTTTTT. The chain is built from TRBV7-9 and TRBJ2-2, with 8 bases matching TRBD2. Germline CDR1 reads SEHNR; CDR2 reads FQNEAQ (reference sequence). The CDR3 runs to 16 residues. J lost 7 bases, V lost 8 bases, and 15 bases had no gene match.

This clonotype was picked up many times. The chain joins TRBV7-9 to TRBJ2-7; 7 nucleotides align to TRBD2. Trimming at V came to 4 bases and at J to 3 bases, leaving 18 bases not matched to a gene. From germline, CDR1 is SEHNR and CDR2 FQNEAQ (reference sequence). The CDR3 extends over 18 amino acids. The CDR3 DNA is TGTGCCAGCAGCTCCAAGAGAGGTATTGGGACTACTGGCTACGAGCAGTACTTC. The encoded protein is CASSSKRGIGTTGYEQYF.

This clonotype was seen a handful of times. V is TRBV6-2 or TRBV6-3 and J is TRBJ2-5, with 7 bases that match TRBD1. V gave up 8 bases and J gave up 5 bases; unmatched junction bases: 14. CDR3 size: 15 residues. Per germline, CDR1 MNHEY and CDR2 SVGEGT. CDR3 bases: TGTGCCAGCTCGAGACAGGGTGGCCGACGGGAGACCCAGTACTTC. Translated, it gives CASSRQGGRRETQYF.

This clonotype was recorded many times. The gene calls are TRBV6-6 and TRBJ1-3, with D tentatively TRBD1 (5 bases). CDR1 and CDR2 (germline): MNHNY, SVGAGI (reference sequence). V was pared by 1 base and J by 4 bases, with 11 bases between. This CDR3 is 15 amino acids long. The CDR3 bases are TGTGCCAGCAGTTACTTCTCAGGGACCGGAAACACCATATATTTT. Translated: CASSYFSGTGNTIYF.

This clonotype has at least ten counts. The chain links TRBV12-3 or TRBV12-4 to TRBJ2-1, with TRBD2 matching 12 bases. The CDR3 runs to 16 residues. The trim removed 6 bases at V and 6 bases at J, leaving 9 bases unmatched. The CDR3 DNA reads TGTGCCAGCAGGGAGACTAGCGGGAGTCGTCGCAATGAGCAGTTCTTC. Translating it yields CASRETSGSRRNEQFF.

This CDR3 is CSASVGAGNTIYF. CDR3 sequence (DNA): TGCAGTGCTTCTGTGGGGGCTGGAAACACCATATATTTT. The chain couples TRBV20-1 to TRBJ1-3; D is possibly TRBD1 (5 bases). The CDR3 sequence is 13 residues long. The V end was cut by 5 bases, the J end by 2 bases, with 10 bases between. Germline CDR1 and CDR2: DFQATT and SNEGSKA (reference sequence).